The 9 T cell receptor beta chains reported below all come from one sample, sequenced in a study of blood T cells in healthy people across ages. Using a J-beta primer mix together with a sample-barcoded 5' primer, a second PCR was run for about 7 to 12 cycles. Each CDR3 protein gets one entry after TCRdb re-called the 5' RACE reads with MiXCR. The sample contains about 1,500,000 distinct CDR3 sequences, approximately 42% of which appear only once. The specimen sequenced was blood. The source of these receptors is a woman aged 18-30 years in good health.

The V and J genes are TRBV6-2 or TRBV6-3 and TRBJ1-2; D may be TRBD1 (6 bases). Germline CDR1 is MNHEY and CDR2 is SVGEGT. V was pared by 7 bases and J by 4 bases, with 19 bases between. The length of the CDR3 is 15 residues. CDR3 sequence reads: CASMLLGQGGYGYTF. DNA of the CDR3: TGTGCCAGCATGCTATTGGGACAAGGAGGCTATGGCTACACCTTC.

The chain has TRBV10-3 and TRBJ2-3, with 10 bases that match TRBD2. The germline V gene encodes CDR1 ENHRY and CDR2 SYGVKD. J lost 9 bases, V lost 0 bases, and 9 bases had no gene match. The CDR3 extends over 16 amino acids. The DNA for the CDR3 is TGTGCCATCAGTGAGTCGCTAGCGGGAGATGCGGGGACGCAGTATTTT. It translates to CAISESLAGDAGTQYF.

CDR3 sequence: CASSEAQGQFF. The DNA for the CDR3 is TGTGCCAGCAGTGAAGCGCAGGGACAGTTCTTC. This rearrangement joins TRBV6-1 to TRBJ2-1, with D perhaps matching TRBD1 (5 bases). Germline V CDR1 and CDR2: MNHNS, SASEGT. Trimming pared 0 bases from V and 13 bases from J, leaving 7 bases between. There are 11 residues in the CDR3.

A remark on this clonotype: This may stem from a read error, because a much larger clone lies one nucleotide away. The rearrangement links TRBV3-1 to TRBJ1-2; 7 bases map to TRBD1. The CDR3 is 13 amino acids. Germline trimming cut 8 bases from V and 7 bases from J; bases unmatched to any gene: 10. Per germline, CDR1 LGHDT and CDR2 YNNKEL (reference sequence). CDR3 bases: TGTGCCAGCGGGAATGGACAGGTCGGTGGCTACACCTTC. It encodes CASGNGQVGGYTF.

This clonotype was counted only a few times. The V and J genes are TRBV12-3 or TRBV12-4 and TRBJ1-4; TRBD1 agrees at 8 bases. After removal of 2 bases from V and 8 bases from J, the junction contained 7 bases not matched to a gene. This CDR3 has 15 residues. Written as DNA, the CDR3 is TGTGCCAGCAGTTTAACCGGACAGGGACGAGAAAAACTGTTTTTT. Encoded protein: CASSLTGQGREKLFF.

This clonotype was counted a few times. V usage is TRBV7-6 and J usage is TRBJ2-7; D call uncertain. Germline CDR1 is SGHVS and CDR2 is FNYEAQ. CDR3 length: 14 residues. Trimming removed 4 bases from V and 2 bases from J, with 12 bases in between. The CDR3 sequence: CASSSQPQTYEQYF. CDR3 DNA: TGTGCCAGCAGCTCACAGCCCCAGACCTACGAGCAGTACTTC. Supplemented by reference TRBV7-6 and TRBJ2-7, the full variable domain reads GAGVSQSPRYKVTKRGQDVALRCDPISGHVSLYWYRQALGQGPEFLTYFNYEAQQDKSGLPNDRFSAERPEGSISTLTIQRTEQRDSAMYRCASSSQPQTYEQYFGPGTRLTVT.

Note on this clonotype: Germline is not matched at one junction end, which may reflect a read error. The chain recombines TRBV5-1 with TRBJ2-1, with D possibly TRBD2 on 6 matching bases. The CDR3 sequence is 15 residues long. CDR1 and CDR2 from the germline V gene are SGHRS and YFSETQ. CDR3 sequence: CASSLRDFSYSEQFF. The CDR3 nucleotides read TGCGCCAGCAGCCTGCGGGATTTTAGCTACAGTGAGCAGTTCTTC. The whole variable domain, filled in from reference TRBV5-1 and TRBJ2-1, reads KAGVTQTPRYLIKTRGQQVTLSCSPISGHRSVSWYQQTPGQGLQFLFEYFSETQRNKGNFPGRFSGRQFSNSRSEMNVSTLELGDSALYLCASSLRDFSYSEQFFGPGTRLTVL.

This clonotype was found a few times. V and J are TRBV27 and TRBJ2-3; TRBD1 agrees at 8 bases. Germline CDR1 MNHEY, CDR2 SMNVEV (reference sequence). The length of the CDR3 is 15 residues. V gave up 5 bases and J gave up 2 bases; unmatched junction bases: 6. CDR3 DNA sequence: TGTGCCAGCAGTCCCGGGACAGGAGCCACAGATACGCAGTATTTT. Translation gives CASSPGTGATDTQYF.

The genes are TRBV14 and TRBJ2-1, with D maybe TRBD2 (5 bases). Per the germline V gene, CDR1 is SGHDN and CDR2 is FVKESK. The CDR3 runs 14 residues. Trimming cost V 5 bases and J 6 bases, with 14 bases left between them. Here the CDR3 DNA reads TGTGCCAGCAGCATCCGGGGTAGCAGCAATGAGCAGTTCTTC. It translates to CASSIRGSSNEQFF.